A single sample is the source of the 17 T cell receptor beta chains below, sequenced in a study of T cells expressing NK-cell markers. With the 5' RACE reads reprocessed, TCRdb shows one record per CDR3 protein and no DNA. This sample contains 500,000 to 700,000 distinct CDR3 sequences. Sequencing was done on a sample of blood T cells: a sorted CD56 or NKG2C T cell subset, CD4+ or CD8+ T cells, or bulk PBMC T cells (not recorded which). These TCRs come from a man aged 18 to 30 in good health.

The chain has TRBV12-3 or TRBV12-4 and TRBJ1-1; the TRBD1 assignment by TCRdb is unverifiable without DNA. The CDR3 runs to 17 residues. CDR3 sequence: CASSSPGERVFGTEAFF.

This chain connects TRBV12-3 or TRBV12-4 to TRBJ2-3; the D call from TCRdb, TRBD1, cannot be confirmed without DNA. The CDR3 covers 15 residues. CDR3 in amino acids: CASKEWRGATDTQYF.

The rearrangement links TRBV6-1 to TRBJ1-1; TCRdb gives TRBD1 as the D gene, but with no DNA this cannot be confirmed. Per germline, CDR1 MNHNS and CDR2 SASEGT. The CDR3 length is 15 residues. The chain's CDR3 is CASSLGAGLNTEAFF.

This rearrangement joins TRBV12-3 or TRBV12-4 to TRBJ2-4. CDR3 size: 13 residues. This CDR3 reads CASSFLAGNIQYF.

J is TRBJ1-5 and V is TRBV20-1. The CDR3 totals 17 residues. CDR1 is DFQATT, CDR2 SNEGSKA, per germline (reference sequence). The CDR3 sequence: CSARDLRRFNSNQPQHF.

CDR3 residues: CASSPSQGATNEKLFF. The rearrangement uses TRBV5-1 and TRBJ1-4; TCRdb's D gene call, TRBD1, goes unchecked for lack of DNA. The CDR3 is 16 amino acids. Per germline, CDR1 SGHRS and CDR2 YFSETQ.

The V and J genes are TRBV7-8 and TRBJ1-1; TCRdb's assignment of TRBD1 cannot be checked, as there is no DNA. This CDR3 spans 16 amino acids. Germline lookup yields CDR1 SGHVS and CDR2 FQNEAQ. CDR3 loop: CASRGINGQVNTEAFF.

The CDR3 sequence is CSVGGQVGNTIYF. The chain carries TRBV29-1 and TRBJ1-3; TCRdb names TRBD1, which stays unverified in the absence of DNA. From germline, CDR1 is SQVTM and CDR2 ANQGSEA. The CDR3 sequence is 13 residues long. Using reference TRBV29-1 and TRBJ1-3 for the parts outside the CDR3, the full variable domain is SAVISQKPSRDICQRGTSLTIQCQVDSQVTMMFWYRQQPGQSLTLIATANQGSEATYESGFVIDKFPISRPNLTFSTLTVSNMSPEDSSIYLCSVGGQVGNTIYFGEGSWLTVV.

The CDR3 reads CASSFIPLSGNTIYF. The chain joins TRBV5-5 to TRBJ1-3; without DNA, the TCRdb call of TRBD1 cannot be checked. This CDR3 contains 15 residues. CDR1 is SGHKS and CDR2 is YYEKEE in the germline V gene (reference sequence).

The CDR3 region is CASSQDWGGLAGGPYYNEQFF. The J gene is TRBJ2-1, the V gene TRBV4-2; as DNA is missing, the TRBD2 call by TCRdb cannot be tested. Per the germline V gene, CDR1 is LGHNA and CDR2 is YNFKEQ. CDR3 length: 21 amino acids.

The V gene is TRBV29-1, the J gene TRBJ2-3; lacking DNA, the TRBD1 call made by TCRdb goes unchecked. CDR1 SQVTM and CDR2 ANQGSEA come from the germline V gene. This CDR3 has 14 amino acids. This chain's CDR3 is CSVAGRTGVDTQYF.

The chain recombines TRBV3-1 with TRBJ1-6. The CDR3 sequence is 16 residues long. CDR1 LGHDT and CDR2 YNNKEL come from the germline V gene (reference sequence). CDR3: CASSQDGRGTGSPLHF.

The chain links TRBV5-4 to TRBJ2-3; TCRdb names TRBD2, which stays unverified in the absence of DNA. Germline CDR1 is SGHNT and CDR2 is YYREEE (reference sequence). This CDR3 is built from 16 residues. The CDR3 here is CASSLPSGKSTDTQYF.

V is TRBV27 and J is TRBJ1-6. CDR3 length: 15 residues. CDR1 is MNHEY, CDR2 SMNVEV, per germline (reference sequence). The CDR3 here is CASSLRISYNSPLHF.

The chain combines TRBV28 with TRBJ1-5. CDR1 is MDHEN, CDR2 SYDVKM, per germline. The CDR3 runs 15 residues. The CDR3 spells CASRPNLGMNQPQHF.

The genes are TRBV5-1 and TRBJ1-6. From germline, CDR1 is SGHRS and CDR2 YFSETQ. This CDR3 contains 15 residues. The CDR3 sequence is CASSLGGLGNSPLHF.

The chain links TRBV3-1 to TRBJ2-1; TCRdb's D call, TRBD2, is unchecked because there is no DNA. The CDR3 totals 19 residues. Per the germline V gene, CDR1 is LGHDT and CDR2 is YNNKEL (reference sequence). The CDR3 spells CASSQDPLIFDGSFHEQFF.